A single sample gave rise to the 25 T cell receptor beta chains below, sequenced in a study of T-cell reconstitution after alpha-beta-depleted transplantation in children. Library preparation (for TCRbeta) was performed with unique molecular identifiers. From the PCR reads, TCRdb called clonotypes with MiXCR, one entry per CDR3 protein. Here the sample spans about 300,000 distinct CDR3 sequences, roughly a tenth being singletons. Sequenced here: PBMCs, sampled before TCRalphabeta/CD19-depleted stem cell transplant. Receptors originate from a boy younger than two with acute myeloid leukemia, due to receive a stem cell transplant.

There are many counts of this clonotype. This rearrangement joins TRBV12-3 or TRBV12-4 to TRBJ1-6; TRBD1 agrees at 7 bases. The V and J ends lost 6 bases and 7 bases, in that order; junction bases with no gene match: 9. This CDR3 has 15 amino acids. The CDR3 loop reads CASSGRGGLNSPLHF. The CDR3 DNA reads TGTGCCAGCAGCGGTCGAGGGGGCTTAAATTCACCCCTCCACTTT.

This clonotype has a count of ten or more. The chain has TRBV20-1 and TRBJ2-2; TRBD2 agrees at 9 bases. CDR1 and CDR2 (germline): DFQATT, SNEGSKA (reference sequence). Unmatched junction bases numbered 8, after V lost 1 base and J lost 5 bases. CDR3 size: 16 residues. The CDR3 nucleotides are TGCAGTGCTAGAGTAGAGCGGGGGGCTAGGACCGGGGAGCTGTTTTTT. Its translation is CSARVERGARTGELFF.

This clonotype was recorded at least ten times. The V and J genes are TRBV24-1 and TRBJ2-1; no clear D. CDR3 length equals 13 residues. Trimming cost V 1 base and J 3 bases, with 3 bases left between them. Germline V lookup: CDR1 KGHDR, CDR2 SFDVKD. As DNA, the CDR3 is TGTGCCACCAGTGATTTTGACTACAATGAGCAGTTCTTC. As protein: CATSDFDYNEQFF.

There are many counts of this clonotype. The rearrangement uses TRBV7-2 and TRBJ2-2; TRBD2 agrees at 8 bases. The ends lost 5 bases at V and 6 bases at J; junction bases unmatched: 2. Germline V gene lookup returns CDR1 SGHTA and CDR2 FQGNSA. The length of the CDR3 is 13 residues. This CDR3 is CASSLGRAGELFF. The CDR3 bases are TGTGCCAGCAGCCTCGGGAGGGCCGGGGAGCTGTTTTTT.

This clonotype was observed at least ten times. CDR3 DNA: TGTGCCAGCAGTCCGGGACAGGGTGAATGGACCGGGGAGCTGTTTTTT. Its translation: CASSPGQGEWTGELFF. The rearrangement links TRBV27 to TRBJ2-2; 9 nucleotides match TRBD1. CDR1 is MNHEY, CDR2 SMNVEV, per germline (reference sequence). The J segment lost 5 bases and the V segment lost 5 bases, leaving 9 bases of the junction unmatched. This CDR3 has 16 amino acids.

This clonotype came up many times. The chain employs TRBV11-1 and TRBJ1-2; TRBD1 agrees at 10 bases. Losses at the gene ends were 7 bases for V and 4 bases for J; bases not matched to a gene: 3. Germline V gene sequence: CDR1 SGHAT, CDR2 FQDESV (reference sequence). The CDR3 contains 13 residues. CDR3 in DNA: TGTGCCAGCACCGGGACAGGGGTCTATGGCTACACCTTC. Amino acid sequence: CASTGTGVYGYTF.

This clonotype was observed many times. The V gene is TRBV12-3 or TRBV12-4, the J gene TRBJ2-7; 8 bases line up with TRBD1. This CDR3 is 15 amino acids long. The V and J ends lost 0 bases and 6 bases, in that order; junction bases with no gene match: 7. Written as DNA, the CDR3 is TGTGCCAGCAGTTTAGCTTGGGACAGGAGGAGCGAGCAGTACTTC. Translating gives CASSLAWDRRSEQYF.

This clonotype was seen at least ten times. This chain connects TRBV25-1 to TRBJ2-2; 10 bases align to TRBD2. After removal of 6 bases from V and 3 bases from J, the junction contained 1 base not matched to a gene. This CDR3 region has 14 residues. Germline CDR1 is MGHDK and CDR2 is SYGVNS. CDR3 bases: TGTGCCAGCAGCGGGACTAGCGACACCGGGGAGCTGTTTTTT. Its translation is CASSGTSDTGELFF. Full variable domain (missing parts from reference TRBV25-1 and TRBJ2-2): EADIYQTPRYLVIGTGKKITLECSQTMGHDKMYWYQQDPGMELHLIHYSYGVNSTEKGDLSSESTVSRIRTEHFPLTLESARPSHTSQYLCASSGTSDTGELFFGEGSRLTVL.

This clonotype was found a few times. This rearrangement joins TRBV28 to TRBJ2-5; a possible D gene is TRBD1 (5 bases). The CDR3 consists of 13 residues. Germline V gene data show CDR1 as MDHEN and CDR2 as SYDVKM. V was clipped by 9 bases and J by 5 bases, with 16 bases between them. The CDR3 sequence: CASWGRVRETQYF. Here the CDR3 DNA reads TGTGCCAGTTGGGGCCGCGTCAGGGAGACCCAGTACTTC.

Details on this clonotype: Being one base from a much bigger clone, this may be a read error. The CDR3 ends on some other residue instead of the conserved phenylalanine or tryptophan, so this is likely a read error. This chain uses TRBV7-2 with TRBJ2-3; 11 nucleotides match TRBD2. CDR1 and CDR2 (germline): SGHTA, FQGNSA. After removal of 1 base from V and 4 bases from J, the junction contained 1 base not matched to a gene. This CDR3 spans 15 amino acids. The CDR3 bases are TGTGCCAGCAGCTTAGAGGGACTAGCGGCAGATACGCAGTATTCT. Translated: CASSLEGLAADTQYS.

This clonotype has ten or more counts. The rearrangement links TRBV20-1 to TRBJ1-6; D is unclear. CDR1 and CDR2 (germline): DFQATT, SNEGSKA (reference sequence). The CDR3 extends over 15 amino acids. V lost 3 bases and J lost 5, with 14 bases in between. Here the CDR3 reads CSASVARSNNSPLHF. The CDR3 DNA reads as TGCAGTGCTAGTGTTGCCAGGTCCAATAATTCACCCCTCCACTTT.

This clonotype was detected many times. The gene calls are TRBV7-9 and TRBJ2-1; 7 nucleotides match TRBD1. The ends lost 3 bases at V and 8 bases at J; junction bases unmatched: 7. The germline gives CDR1 SEHNR, CDR2 FQNEAQ (reference sequence). This CDR3 has 14 amino acids. The CDR3 reads CASSFLDRADEQFF. Here the CDR3 DNA reads TGTGCCAGCAGCTTCCTCGACAGGGCCGATGAGCAGTTCTTC.

This clonotype was counted at least ten times. The rearrangement links TRBV7-2 to TRBJ2-7; D is unresolved. CDR1 SGHTA and CDR2 FQGNSA come from the germline V gene. There are 14 residues in the CDR3. Trimming pared 3 bases from V and 10 bases from J, leaving 19 bases between. CDR3 sequence: CASSFSFLAYRQYF. For the CDR3, the DNA is TGTGCCAGCAGCTTTTCCTTTTTAGCTTATAGACAGTACTTC.

This clonotype occurred a few times. The chain has TRBV23-1 and TRBJ1-5; no firm D call. TRBV23-1 belongs to the ORF category, with a function that is uncertain. The CDR3 is 14 amino acids. Between the trimmed V and J ends, which lost 0 bases and 4 bases, there was a span of 7 bases. CDR3 loop: CASSQSVGNQPQHF. The DNA for the CDR3 is TGCGCCAGCAGTCAATCGGTGGGGAATCAGCCCCAGCATTTT.

The sample holds many counts of this clonotype. The rearrangement uses TRBV12-3 or TRBV12-4 and TRBJ1-5, with TRBD1 matching over 7 bases. V was pared by 6 bases and J by 7 bases, with 9 bases of the junction left unmatched. CDR3 length: 14 amino acids. CDR3 in DNA: TGTGCCAGCAGAGAAGGGGGACAGAAACAGCCCCAGCATTTT. Its translation is CASREGGQKQPQHF.

Only a few counts were recorded for this clonotype. This chain joins TRBV5-1 and TRBJ2-7; the D is unclear. Germline lookup yields CDR1 SGHRS and CDR2 YFSETQ. The V end lost 6 bases, the J end lost 2 bases, and 15 bases lay between the germline ends. The CDR3 has 14 residues. The CDR3 protein is CASTKDNYPYEQYF. In DNA, the CDR3 is TGCGCCAGCACCAAAGACAACTATCCCTACGAGCAGTACTTC.

This clonotype has a handful of counts. This chain uses TRBV28 with TRBJ1-2; no reliable D call. The germline gives CDR1 MDHEN, CDR2 SYDVKM. V lost 5 bases to trimming and J lost 4 bases, with 11 bases between them. This CDR3 is 13 amino acids long. CDR3: CASSPGPLYGYTF. As DNA, the CDR3 is TGTGCCAGCAGTCCCGGGCCACTCTATGGCTACACCTTC.

This clonotype was counted many times. The V gene is TRBV4-1, the J gene TRBJ2-1; TRBD2 is a possible D gene (6 bases). Trimming left V 1 base short and J 10 bases short, with 14 bases between. The CDR3 totals 14 residues. Germline CDR1 MGHRA, CDR2 YSYEKL. CDR3 sequence: CASSQGILGLEQFF. The CDR3 DNA reads as TGCGCCAGCAGCCAAGGAATTCTAGGACTAGAGCAGTTCTTC.

This clonotype occurred many times. This chain connects TRBV12-3 or TRBV12-4 to TRBJ1-2; TRBD1 agrees at 8 bases. The V gene end was trimmed by 5 bases and the J gene end by 4 bases; junction bases not matched to a gene: 9. The CDR3 is 15 amino acids. Here the CDR3 DNA reads TGTGCCAGCAGTATCCGGACAGGGCCCGTCTATGGCTACACCTTC. Its protein is CASSIRTGPVYGYTF.

This clonotype was observed a few times. The rearrangement joins TRBV7-2 to TRBJ2-2; 8 bases are shared with TRBD1. The CDR3 runs 14 residues. Germline-derived CDR1 and CDR2 are SGHTA and FQGNSA. CDR3 protein: CAFTGTGNTGELFF. CDR3 sequence (DNA): TGTGCGTTTACCGGGACAGGGAACACCGGGGAGCTGTTTTTT.

This clonotype was detected ten times or more. The V and J genes are TRBV9 and TRBJ2-6, with D unclear. The germline V and J ends were trimmed by 0 bases and 9 bases, with 7 bases remaining between them. There are 13 residues in the CDR3. Germline CDR1 reads SGDLS; CDR2 reads YYNGEE. CDR3 sequence reads: CASSVDPINVLTF. The CDR3, as DNA: TGTGCCAGCAGCGTAGATCCCATCAACGTCCTGACTTTC.

This clonotype was found many times. The chain uses TRBV29-1 and TRBJ2-7; 10 nucleotides match TRBD1. Unmatched junction bases numbered 8, after V lost 4 bases and J lost 2 bases. Germline V gives CDR1 SQVTM, CDR2 ANQGSEA. The CDR3 has 15 amino acids. CDR3 nucleotides: TGCAGCGTTGGGGTTGGACAGGGGGGAGCCTACGAGCAGTACTTC. Its protein is CSVGVGQGGAYEQYF.

This clonotype was counted many times. The J gene is TRBJ2-7, the V gene TRBV7-2; 12 bases are a match to TRBD2. Germline V gives CDR1 SGHTA, CDR2 FQGNSA. After removal of 3 bases from V and 2 bases from J, the junction contained 2 bases not matched to a gene. The CDR3 length is 15 residues. CDR3 amino acids: CASSFRLAGAYEQYF. The CDR3 coding sequence is TGTGCCAGCAGCTTTAGACTAGCGGGGGCCTACGAGCAGTACTTC. Supplemented by reference TRBV7-2 and TRBJ2-7, the full variable domain reads GAGVSQSPSNKVTEKGKDVELRCDPISGHTALYWYRQSLGQGLEFLIYFQGNSAPDKSGLPSDRFSAERTGGSVSTLTIQRTQQEDSAVYLCASSFRLAGAYEQYFGPGTRLTVT.

A word on this clonotype: It may be a read error: a sequence one base away is much more abundant. The CDR3 end shows no conserved phenylalanine or tryptophan, and so a read error is likely. The chain uses TRBV11-2 and TRBJ2-1; TRBD2 matches 8 bases. The length of the CDR3 is 18 residues. Germline-derived CDR1 and CDR2 are SGHAT and FQNNGV. The V segment lost 5 bases and the J segment 0 bases; nucleotides outside the gene matches: 12. The CDR3 reads CASSNRLLAVSSYNEQFV. The CDR3 nucleotides are TGTGCCAGCAGCAATCGGCTACTAGCGGTGAGCTCCTACAATGAGCAGTTCGTC.

This clonotype was recorded many times. The J gene is TRBJ2-1, the V gene TRBV20-1; unclear D gene. The V and J ends lost 3 bases and 6 bases respectively, with 9 bases between them. This CDR3 contains 12 residues. Germline V CDR1 and CDR2: DFQATT, SNEGSKA (reference sequence). The DNA for the CDR3 is TGCAGTGCTAGGGGGTATGTCAATGAGCAGTTCTTC. Translation gives CSARGYVNEQFF.